The source of this TCR beta chain is a study of Graves' ophthalmopathy and Graves' hyperthyroidism. In the study overall: Hyperthyroidism was classified as stable if no ophthalmopathy occurred within 18 months of follow-up.

Germline CDR1 and CDR2: SGHTA and FQGNSA. This CDR3 is 15 amino acids long. V was pared by 1 base and J by 6 bases, with 7 bases of the junction left unmatched. Other autoimmune diseases, uncontrolled infections, pregnancy or lactation led to the exclusion of patients. This clonotype was seen repeatedly, ten times or more. Amplification targeted the TCR beta CDR3 regions, with RNA transcripts as the source material. HTBI-primed RT-PCR formed the first round, and a multiplex PCR formed the second. TCRdb reanalysed the multiplex PCR reads using MiXCR and keeps one entry per CDR3 protein. The sample contains about 500,000 distinct CDR3 sequences, approximately 37% of which appear only once.

The sequence was obtained from an adult man with Graves' hyperthyroidism. Sequenced: peripheral blood or thyroid tissue (not recorded which). The rearrangement links TRBV7-2 to TRBJ2-7, with 9 bases that match TRBD2. The CDR3 DNA follows: TGTGCCAGCAGCTTAGGCGTAGCGGGAGTTTCCGAGCAGTACTTC. Residues: CASSLGVAGVSEQYF.